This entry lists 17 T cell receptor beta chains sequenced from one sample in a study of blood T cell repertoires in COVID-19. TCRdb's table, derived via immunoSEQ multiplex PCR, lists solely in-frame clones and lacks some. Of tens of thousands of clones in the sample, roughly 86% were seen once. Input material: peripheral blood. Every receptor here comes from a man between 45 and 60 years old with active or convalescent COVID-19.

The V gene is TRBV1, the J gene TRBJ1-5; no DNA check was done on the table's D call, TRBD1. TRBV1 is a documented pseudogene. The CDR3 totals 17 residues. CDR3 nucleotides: TGCACCAGCAGCCTCGACGGGGACAGGGGGCCAAATCAGCCCCAGCATTTT. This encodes CTSSLDGDRGPNQPQHF.

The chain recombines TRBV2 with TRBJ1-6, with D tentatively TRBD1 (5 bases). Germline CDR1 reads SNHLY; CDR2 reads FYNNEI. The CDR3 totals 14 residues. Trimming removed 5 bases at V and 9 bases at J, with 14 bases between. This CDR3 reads CASSKTAQGSPLHF. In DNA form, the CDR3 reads TGTGCCAGCAGTAAGACCGCTCAGGGTTCACCCCTCCACTTT.

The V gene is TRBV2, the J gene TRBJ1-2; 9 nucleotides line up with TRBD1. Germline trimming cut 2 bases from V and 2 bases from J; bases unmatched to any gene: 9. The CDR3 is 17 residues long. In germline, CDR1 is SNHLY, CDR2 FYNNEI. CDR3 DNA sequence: TGTGCCAGCAGTGAATTTTGGACAGGGGATACAAACTATGGCTACACCTTC. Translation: CASSEFWTGDTNYGYTF.

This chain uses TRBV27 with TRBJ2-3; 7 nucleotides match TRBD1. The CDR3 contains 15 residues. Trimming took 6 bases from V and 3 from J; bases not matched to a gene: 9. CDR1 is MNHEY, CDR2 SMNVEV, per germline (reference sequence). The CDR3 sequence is CASSLAATGTDTQYF. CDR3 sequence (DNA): TGTGCCAGCAGCCTAGCCGCGACAGGGACAGATACGCAGTATTTT.

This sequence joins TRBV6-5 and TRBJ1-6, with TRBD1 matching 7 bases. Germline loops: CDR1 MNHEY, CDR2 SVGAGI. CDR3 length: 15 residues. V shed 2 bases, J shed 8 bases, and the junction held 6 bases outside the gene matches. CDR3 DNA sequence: TGTGCCAGCAGTTACACGACAGGGACGGATTCACCCCTCCACTTT. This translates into CASSYTTGTDSPLHF.

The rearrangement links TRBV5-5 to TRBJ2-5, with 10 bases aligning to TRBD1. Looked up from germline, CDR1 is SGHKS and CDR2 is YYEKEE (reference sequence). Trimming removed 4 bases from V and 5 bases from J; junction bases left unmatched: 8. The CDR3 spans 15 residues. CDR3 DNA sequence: TGTGCCAGCAGCAAGGGACAGGGGAGCTTGGAGACCCAGTACTTC. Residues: CASSKGQGSLETQYF.

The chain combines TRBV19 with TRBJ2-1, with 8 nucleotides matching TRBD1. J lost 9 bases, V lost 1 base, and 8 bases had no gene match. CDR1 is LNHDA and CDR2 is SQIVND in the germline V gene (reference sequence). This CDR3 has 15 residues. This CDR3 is CASSIGGIGTGEQFF. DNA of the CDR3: TGTGCCAGTAGTATAGGGGGTATAGGGACAGGTGAGCAGTTCTTC.

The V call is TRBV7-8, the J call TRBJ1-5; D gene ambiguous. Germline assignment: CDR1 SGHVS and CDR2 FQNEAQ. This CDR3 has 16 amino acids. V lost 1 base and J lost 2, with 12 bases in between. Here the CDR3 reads CASSLGFRQGNQPQHF. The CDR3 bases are TGTGCCAGCAGCTTAGGTTTTCGGCAGGGCAATCAGCCCCAGCATTTT.

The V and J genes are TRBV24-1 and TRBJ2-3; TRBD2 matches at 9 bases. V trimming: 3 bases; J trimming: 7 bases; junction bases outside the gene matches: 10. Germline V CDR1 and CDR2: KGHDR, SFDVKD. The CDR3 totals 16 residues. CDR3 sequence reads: CATSDPEAGGINTQYF. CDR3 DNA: TGTGCCACCAGTGATCCAGAAGCGGGGGGCATAAATACGCAGTATTTT.

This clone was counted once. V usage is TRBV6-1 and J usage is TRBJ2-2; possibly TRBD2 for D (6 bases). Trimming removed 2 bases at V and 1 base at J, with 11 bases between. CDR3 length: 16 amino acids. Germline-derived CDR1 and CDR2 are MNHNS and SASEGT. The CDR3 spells CASSELAGKNTGELFF. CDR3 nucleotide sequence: TGTGCCAGCAGTGAACTGGCGGGGAAGAACACCGGGGAGCTGTTTTTT.

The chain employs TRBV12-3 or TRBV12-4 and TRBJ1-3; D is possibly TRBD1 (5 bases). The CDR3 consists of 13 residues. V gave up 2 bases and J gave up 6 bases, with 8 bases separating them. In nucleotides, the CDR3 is TGTGCCAGCAGTTTAAGGGGTGTAAACACCATATATTTT. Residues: CASSLRGVNTIYF.

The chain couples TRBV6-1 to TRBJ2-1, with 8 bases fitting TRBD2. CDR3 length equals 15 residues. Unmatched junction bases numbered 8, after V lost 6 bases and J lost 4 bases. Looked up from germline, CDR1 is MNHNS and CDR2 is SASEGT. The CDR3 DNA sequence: TGTGCCAGCAGCTCTCTAGCGGGTTTTTACAATGAGCAGTTCTTC. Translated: CASSSLAGFYNEQFF.

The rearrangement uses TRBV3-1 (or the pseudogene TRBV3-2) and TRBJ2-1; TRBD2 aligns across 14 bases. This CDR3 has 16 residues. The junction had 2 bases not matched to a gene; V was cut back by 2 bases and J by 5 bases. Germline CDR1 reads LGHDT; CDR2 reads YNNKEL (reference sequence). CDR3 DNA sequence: TGTGCCAGCAGCCAAAGGACTAGCGGGGGGAACAATGAGCAGTTCTTC. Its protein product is CASSQRTSGGNNEQFF.

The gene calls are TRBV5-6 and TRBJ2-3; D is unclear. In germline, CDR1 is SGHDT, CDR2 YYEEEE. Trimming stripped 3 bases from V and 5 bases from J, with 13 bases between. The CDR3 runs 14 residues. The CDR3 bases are TGTGCCAGCAGCTCGGAAGGTGGCGGAGATACGCAGTATTTT. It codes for CASSSEGGGDTQYF.

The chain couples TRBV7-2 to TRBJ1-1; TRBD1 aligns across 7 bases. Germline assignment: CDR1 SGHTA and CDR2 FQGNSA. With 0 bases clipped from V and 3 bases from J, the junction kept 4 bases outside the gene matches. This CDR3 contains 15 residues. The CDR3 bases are TGTGCCAGCAGCTTAGCAAACAGGGGAGACACTGAAGCTTTCTTT. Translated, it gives CASSLANRGDTEAFF.

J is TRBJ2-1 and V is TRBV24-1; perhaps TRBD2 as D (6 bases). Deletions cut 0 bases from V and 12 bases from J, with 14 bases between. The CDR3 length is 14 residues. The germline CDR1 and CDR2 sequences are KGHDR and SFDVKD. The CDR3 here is CATSDLNRENVQFF. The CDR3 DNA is TGTGCCACCAGTGATTTGAATCGGGAGAACGTGCAGTTCTTC.

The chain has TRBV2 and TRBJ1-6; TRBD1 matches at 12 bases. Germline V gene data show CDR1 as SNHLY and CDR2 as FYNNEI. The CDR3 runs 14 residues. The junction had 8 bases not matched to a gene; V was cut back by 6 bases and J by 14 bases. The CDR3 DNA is TGTGCCAGCAGACCGGGACAGGGGGCCCGAACCCTCCACTTT. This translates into CASRPGQGARTLHF.